This passage covers 30 T cell receptor beta chains from one sample sequenced in a study of shared clonotypes between healthy human individuals. CD45RO-negative, CCR7-selected cells formed the naive CD8 fraction, which excluded terminally differentiated effector memory CD45RA+ cells. The table came from immunoSEQ multiplex PCR; TCRdb's copy has only in-frame clones and leaves some out. The data hold about 2 million clones, with over 85% observed a single time. Sequencing was performed on naive CD8+ T cells sorted from blood. These receptors were taken from a man between 18 and 35 years old in good health.

The genes are TRBV10-2 and TRBJ1-1; a weak D match, TRBD1 (5 bases). Deletions cut 6 bases from V and 3 bases from J, with 11 bases between. The CDR3 runs 13 residues. CDR1 is WSHSY and CDR2 is SAAADI in the germline V gene. CDR3 DNA sequence: TGCGCCAGCAGGGCCGGGGCTGACACTGAAGCTTTCTTT. Amino acids: CASRAGADTEAFF.

CDR3 loop: CASSDTGLAEHQETQYF. The CDR3 coding sequence is TGTGCCAGCAGCGACACGGGACTAGCGGAGCACCAAGAGACCCAGTACTTC. This rearrangement joins TRBV5-4 to TRBJ2-5; 11 bases match TRBD2. The J segment lost 0 bases and the V segment lost 4 bases, leaving 8 bases of the junction unmatched. The CDR3 is 17 residues long. Germline values: CDR1 SGHNT, CDR2 YYREEE (reference sequence).

V gene TRBV27 combines with J gene TRBJ2-7, with TRBD1 matching over 8 bases. The CDR3 is made up of 14 amino acids. Germline assignment: CDR1 MNHEY and CDR2 SMNVEV (reference sequence). The V gene end was trimmed by 7 bases and the J gene end by 2 bases; junction bases not matched to a gene: 7. CDR3: CASISRDRTYEQYF. The CDR3 DNA sequence: TGTGCCAGCATTTCCCGGGACAGGACCTACGAGCAGTACTTC.

A remark on this clone: The junction does not match germline at one end; this may be a read error. Other DNA variants within this sample encode the same CDR3. V usage is TRBV15 and J usage is TRBJ2-7; 7 positions agree with TRBD1. The CDR3 consists of 14 residues. Germline V gives CDR1 LNHNV, CDR2 YYDKDF (reference sequence). DNA of the CDR3: TGTGCCACCAGCAGAGGACAGGGTTCCTACGAACAGTACTTC. Its protein is CATSRGQGSYEQYF. Filled out from reference TRBV15 and TRBJ2-7, the complete variable domain reads DAMVIQNPRYQVTQFGKPVTLSCSQTLNHNVMYWYQQKSSQAPKLLFHYYDKDFNNEADTPDNFQSRRPNTSFCFLDIRSPGLGDTAMYLCATSRGQGSYEQYFGPGTRLTVT.

This chain joins TRBV27 and TRBJ2-4; 7 bases are a match to TRBD1. The CDR3 length is 12 residues. Per germline, CDR1 MNHEY and CDR2 SMNVEV (reference sequence). Germline trimming cut 5 bases from V and 8 bases from J; bases unmatched to any gene: 3. This CDR3 reads CASSPTGDIQYF. CDR3 bases: TGTGCCAGCAGTCCAACAGGGGACATTCAGTACTTC.

In regard to this clone: The junction departs from the called germline gene at one end, perhaps through a read error. The chain joins TRBV7-9 to TRBJ2-1; D not certain. Germline V gene lookup returns CDR1 SEHNR and CDR2 FQNEAQ (reference sequence). The CDR3 spans 12 residues. CDR3 residues: CASSPTYYEQFF. The DNA of the CDR3 is TGTGCCAGCAGCCCCACCTACTATGAGCAGTTCTTC.

Comment on this clone: Other DNA sequences within the sample encode an identical CDR3. This chain connects TRBV4-2 to TRBJ1-3, with D perhaps matching TRBD1 (6 bases). Trimming left V 0 bases short and J 8 bases short, with 14 bases between. The CDR3 is made up of 15 amino acids. CDR1 and CDR2 (germline): LGHNA, YNFKEQ. CDR3 DNA: TGTGCCAGCAGCCAAGATTTAACAGGGAGGGACACCATATATTTT. Translating gives CASSQDLTGRDTIYF.

The chain links TRBV7-8 to TRBJ1-2, with D uncertain. Germline lookup yields CDR1 SGHVS and CDR2 FQNEAQ. Trimming removed 2 bases at V and 5 bases at J, with 24 bases between. CDR3 length: 18 amino acids. The CDR3 DNA is TGTGCCAGCAGCTTACGGGGATTGGAGAGCATAGGGTATTATGGCTACACCTTC. As protein: CASSLRGLESIGYYGYTF.

J is TRBJ2-7 and V is TRBV29-1; 7 bases agree with TRBD2. Trimming at V came to 5 bases and at J to 0 bases, leaving 7 bases not matched to a gene. Germline V gene sequence: CDR1 SQVTM, CDR2 ANQGSEA. The CDR3 covers 14 residues. This chain's CDR3 is CSVIGEGSSYEQYF. The CDR3, as DNA: TGCAGCGTTATCGGGGAGGGGAGCTCCTACGAGCAGTACTTC.

V usage is TRBV5-1 and J usage is TRBJ2-3; D possibly corresponds to TRBD2 (5 bases). Trimming took off 0 bases at V and 0 bases at J, with 14 bases between the two ends. The CDR3 has 17 amino acids. Germline V gene lookup returns CDR1 SGHRS and CDR2 YFSETQ. The CDR3: CASSLGGSKPSTDTQYF. The CDR3 coding sequence is TGCGCCAGCAGCTTGGGAGGGTCCAAACCTAGCACAGATACGCAGTATTTT. The whole variable domain, filled in from reference TRBV5-1 and TRBJ2-3, reads KAGVTQTPRYLIKTRGQQVTLSCSPISGHRSVSWYQQTPGQGLQFLFEYFSETQRNKGNFPGRFSGRQFSNSRSEMNVSTLELGDSALYLCASSLGGSKPSTDTQYFGPGTRLTVL.

This chain uses TRBV2 with TRBJ2-1; D uncertain. The germline V gene encodes CDR1 SNHLY and CDR2 FYNNEI. The CDR3 spans 19 residues. The V end lost 3 bases, the J end lost 0 bases, and 21 bases lay between the germline ends. This chain's CDR3 is CASSDLNDAGQSSYNEQFF. In DNA form, the CDR3 reads TGTGCCAGCAGTGATTTAAACGACGCAGGCCAAAGCTCCTACAATGAGCAGTTCTTC. The whole variable domain, remainder taken from reference TRBV2 and TRBJ2-1, is EPEVTQTPSHQVTQMGQEVILRCVPISNHLYFYWYRQILGQKVEFLVSFYNNEISEKSEIFDDQFSVERPDGSNFTLKIRSTKLEDSAMYFCASSDLNDAGQSSYNEQFFGPGTRLTVL.

The J gene is TRBJ2-3, the V gene TRBV6-1, with TRBD1 as a possible D gene (6 bases). This CDR3 spans 15 amino acids. Trimming pared 1 base from V and 2 bases from J, leaving 10 bases between. Germline V CDR1 and CDR2: MNHNS, SASEGT. CDR3 nucleotide sequence: TGTGCCAGCAGTGAAGGGACAGTCAACACAGATACGCAGTATTTT. It translates to CASSEGTVNTDTQYF.

The chain couples TRBV4-3 to TRBJ1-1; D may be TRBD1 (5 bases). Per germline, CDR1 LGHNA and CDR2 YSLEER. The length of the CDR3 is 12 residues. V gave up 4 bases and J gave up 7 bases, with 10 bases separating them. CDR3 DNA sequence: TGCGCCAGCAGCCCCGGGGGTCTTGAAGCTTTCTTT. Translation gives CASSPGGLEAFF.

V is TRBV29-1 and J is TRBJ2-1; a possible D gene is TRBD2 (6 bases). This CDR3 is 13 amino acids long. The germline V gene has CDR1 SQVTM and CDR2 ANQGSEA. V lost 6 bases, J lost 5 bases, and 14 bases lay in between. The CDR3 loop is CSVSLATDNEQFF. The DNA for the CDR3 is TGCAGCGTGTCTCTAGCGACAGACAATGAGCAGTTCTTC.

CDR3 coding DNA: TGTGCCAGCAGTCCTGACCAGCGGTCCCTTTACAATGAGCAGTTCTTC. Amino acids: CASSPDQRSLYNEQFF. The rearrangement links TRBV27 to TRBJ2-1; possible D gene TRBD2, 5 bases. Trimming shortened V by 5 bases and J by 4 bases, and 18 bases separated the two germline ends. The CDR3 loop spans 16 amino acids. CDR1 is MNHEY, CDR2 SMNVEV, per germline (reference sequence).

About this clone itself: Other DNA sequences in this sample translate to the same CDR3. The rearrangement uses TRBV19 and TRBJ2-2, with 7 bases matching TRBD1. Germline loops: CDR1 LNHDA, CDR2 SQIVND (reference sequence). The CDR3 contains 14 residues. V gave up 9 bases and J gave up 1 base; unmatched junction bases: 5. The CDR3 protein is CASAGTENTGELFF. The DNA for the CDR3 is TGTGCCAGCGCTGGGACAGAGAACACCGGGGAGCTGTTTTTT.

The gene calls are TRBV4-1 and TRBJ1-3; D unresolved. The V gene lost 4 bases and the J gene lost 1 base, with 11 bases spanning the gap. The CDR3 runs to 15 residues. Germline V gene data show CDR1 as MGHRA and CDR2 as YSYEKL. The DNA of the CDR3 is TGCGCCAGCAGCCTCGACCTGACATCTGGAAACACCATATATTTT. Translated, it gives CASSLDLTSGNTIYF.

This chain joins TRBV6-1 and TRBJ1-5, with 8 bases aligning to TRBD1. J lost 8 bases, V lost 4 bases, and 4 bases had no gene match. The CDR3 has 13 amino acids. Germline V gene lookup returns CDR1 MNHNS and CDR2 SASEGT. This chain's CDR3 is CASSVDREEPQHF. The CDR3 DNA reads as TGTGCCAGCAGTGTGGACAGGGAGGAGCCCCAGCATTTT.

J is TRBJ2-7 and V is TRBV7-2, with TRBD2 identical over 8 bases. CDR1 is SGHTA and CDR2 is FQGNSA in the germline V gene. Unmatched junction bases numbered 12, after V lost 7 bases and J lost 1 base. CDR3 length: 16 amino acids. CDR3: CASTDFAGGGSYEQYF. For the CDR3, the DNA is TGTGCCAGCACGGATTTTGCGGGAGGTGGGTCCTACGAGCAGTACTTC.

V usage is TRBV28 and J usage is TRBJ1-4, with 8 bases fitting TRBD1. Germline CDR1 reads MDHEN; CDR2 reads SYDVKM. J was trimmed by 8 bases and V by 7 bases; bases with no gene match: 15. This CDR3 is built from 16 residues. CDR3 in DNA: TGTGCCAGCACCTCTCCGGGCTGGACAGGGCCCGAAAAACTGTTTTTT. Encoded protein: CASTSPGWTGPEKLFF. Drawing the rest from reference TRBV28 and TRBJ1-4, the complete variable domain is DVKVTQSSRYLVKRTGEKVFLECVQDMDHENMFWYRQDPGLGLRLIYFSYDVKMKEKGDIPEGYSVSREKKERFSLILESASTNQTSMYLCASTSPGWTGPEKLFFGSGTQLSVL.

The rearrangement uses TRBV29-1 and TRBJ2-7; D possibly uses TRBD1 or TRBD2 (6 bases each). Germline V gene data show CDR1 as SQVTM and CDR2 as ANQGSEA. The ends were cut back, 3 bases at V and 9 bases at J, with 12 bases in the middle. The CDR3 sequence is 11 residues long. CDR3 DNA: TGCAGCGTTGAGGCCGGGGGCGGGCAGTACTTC. This encodes CSVEAGGGQYF.

The chain employs TRBV18 and TRBJ1-1; perhaps TRBD1 as D (6 bases). This CDR3 region has 17 residues. V was shortened by 0 bases and J by 0 bases, with 14 bases between the two germline ends. The germline V gene has CDR1 KGHSH and CDR2 LQKENI. The CDR3 loop reads CASSPPPGAQLNTEAFF. DNA for the CDR3: TGTGCCAGCTCACCACCACCAGGGGCCCAACTGAACACTGAAGCTTTCTTT.

This clone was recorded only once. The chain carries TRBV6-5 and TRBJ2-1, with D perhaps TRBD2 (5 bases). Germline CDR1 and CDR2: MNHEY and SVGAGI. The CDR3 consists of 15 residues. V was cut by 1 base and J by 8 bases, with 15 bases left in between. The CDR3 DNA reads as TGTGCCAGCAGTTACTTAAGCGGAGCTACGGATGAGCAGTTCTTC. The encoded protein is CASSYLSGATDEQFF.

This chain connects TRBV5-4 to TRBJ1-2; 8 bases match TRBD1. J gave up 5 bases and V 2 bases, and 5 bases lay outside the gene matches. CDR3 size: 14 residues. The germline CDR1 and CDR2 sequences are SGHNT and YYREEE (reference sequence). This CDR3 is CASSFPGGSYGYTF. The CDR3 DNA follows: TGTGCCAGCAGCTTTCCAGGGGGCTCGTATGGCTACACCTTC.

This chain uses TRBV5-6 with TRBJ2-7, with D uncertain. V was trimmed by 4 bases and J by 6 bases, leaving 11 bases between them. This CDR3 has 12 amino acids. Germline values: CDR1 SGHDT, CDR2 YYEEEE. CDR3 in DNA: TGTGCCAGCAGCAACCCCTACTCCGAGCAGTACTTC. Amino acid sequence: CASSNPYSEQYF.

On this clone: The same CDR3 arises from other DNA sequences in this sample as well. This sequence joins TRBV4-1 and TRBJ1-5; a possible D gene is TRBD1 (5 bases). The CDR3 spans 15 residues. The germline V gene encodes CDR1 MGHRA and CDR2 YSYEKL. The V and J ends lost 1 base and 2 bases respectively, with 9 bases between them. DNA for the CDR3: TGCGCCAGCAGCCAAGCGCAGGGAGGCAATCAGCCCCAGCATTTT. Residues: CASSQAQGGNQPQHF.

This clone has a handful of counts. V usage is TRBV6-5 and J usage is TRBJ1-2; 8 bases match TRBD1. V trimming: 1 base; J trimming: 3 bases; junction bases outside the gene matches: 4. Per germline, CDR1 MNHEY and CDR2 SVGAGI. The CDR3 consists of 15 residues. The CDR3 bases are TGTGCCAGCAGTTACTTGCCAGGGGGCGACTATGGCTACACCTTC. Its translation is CASSYLPGGDYGYTF.

A word on this clone: In the same sample, other DNA sequences code for this CDR3. The chain recombines TRBV13 with TRBJ2-1; D could derive from TRBD1 or TRBD2 (5 bases each). The V end was cut by 1 base, the J end by 0 bases, with 7 bases between. Germline V gene lookup returns CDR1 PRHDT and CDR2 FYEKMQ (reference sequence). CDR3 size: 15 residues. CDR3 nucleotide sequence: TGTGCCAGCAGCTTAGAGGGGAGCTCCTACAATGAGCAGTTCTTC. This translates into CASSLEGSSYNEQFF.

The rearrangement uses TRBV28 and TRBJ1-4; D might be TRBD1 (6 bases). This CDR3 comprises 13 residues. Trimming cost V 6 bases and J 5 bases, with 10 bases left between them. CDR1 is MDHEN and CDR2 is SYDVKM in the germline V gene. The CDR3 reads CASSGTINEKLFF. The CDR3 bases are TGTGCCAGCAGCGGGACAATCAATGAAAAACTGTTTTTT.

This sequence joins TRBV5-1 and TRBJ2-1, with 9 nucleotides matching TRBD1. CDR1 is SGHRS and CDR2 is YFSETQ in the germline V gene. This CDR3 is built from 17 residues. J lost 1 base, V lost 0 bases, and 5 bases had no gene match. CDR3 residues: CASSLVTGGVSYNEQFF. The DNA for the CDR3 is TGCGCCAGCAGCTTGGTAACAGGGGGCGTATCCTACAATGAGCAGTTCTTC.